What follows is one T cell receptor beta chain and its context. Antigen specificity is unknown. As the template, RNA transcripts were used to amplify TCR beta CDR3 regions. An opening RT-PCR round employed HTBI primers and preceded a second-round multiplex PCR. TCRdb called the multiplex PCR reads again in MiXCR, with one record for every CDR3 protein. In the table there are around 670,000 distinct CDR3 sequences, around 40% of which are singletons. The data stem from a study of Graves' ophthalmopathy and Graves' hyperthyroidism. Study-level results: The blood repertoire also included most expanded thyroid clonotypes above 0.001 frequency.

The CDR3 is 15 amino acids. V shed 4 bases and J 1 base; nucleotides not matched to a gene: 6. The V gene's germline CDR1 is ENHRY and CDR2 SYGVKD. Exclusion covered patients with other autoimmune diseases or uncontrolled infections (as well as pregnancy or lactation). The origin of this receptor is an adult man with Graves' ophthalmopathy. Sequenced material: peripheral blood. V gene TRBV10-3 combines with J gene TRBJ1-1, with 7 positions matching TRBD1. The CDR3 DNA follows: TGTGCCATCAGTGGAGGACAGGAGACGAACACTGAAGCTTTCTTT. It yields the protein CAISGGQETNTEAFF.